Described below is a single T cell receptor (beta chain) sequence and its context. The target antigen is unknown. CDR3 length: 15 amino acids. Germline V gives CDR1 SGHDT, CDR2 YYEEEE. J was trimmed by 5 bases and V by 2 bases; bases with no gene match: 8. Reverse transcription of extracted RNA yielded cDNA, which provided the sequencing template. Only in-frame clones appear in the TCRdb table, and some are missing; sequencing was by immunoSEQ multiplex PCR. This sample carries roughly 200,000 clones, 50% to 70% of them seen once, and the ten largest clones take 1.5% to 2%. The data stem from a study of CD8+ T cells in alopecia areata. Study-wide results and caveats: Lesional tissue from the scalp (especially in alopecia totalis/universalis) showed higher clonality than normal scalp. With patients, TCR sharing proved less clear than in mice, a difference possibly related to HLA.

The rearrangement links TRBV5-6 to TRBJ2-3, with 7 bases aligning to TRBD1. This TCR derives from a human donor with alopecia areata. The source was CD4+ T cells sorted from blood, collected at week 0. The CDR3 nucleotides read TGTGCCAGCAGCTTTAAGGGGGCAAGGGGAGATACGCAGTATTTT. Translated, it gives CASSFKGARGDTQYF.